This T cell receptor beta chain was captured in a study of metastatic and nonmetastatic thyroid tumors. Whole-study findings and limits: Malignant tumors reportedly showed significantly higher TCR beta diversity than benign nodules in both blood and tumor.

Prior to thyroid surgery, none of the patients had received any treatment. As handled by the study authors: CDR3 was compared across clinicopathological groups, and the resulting differences were used to build a distant-metastasis classifier for papillary thyroid cancer. TCRdb re-called the PCR reads with MiXCR. V and J calls and clone size were set by TCRdb, not the authors. The table lists around 10,000 clones, roughly 31% of them singletons. This clone was seen a few times. Its antigen is still unknown. Germline V gene lookup returns CDR1 MDHEN and CDR2 SYDVKM. Trimming took off 1 base at V and 1 base at J, with 21 bases between the two ends. The CDR3 is made up of 19 amino acids.

Sequenced: adjacent normal tissue. V and J are TRBV28 and TRBJ2-3; D call uncertain. The sequence was obtained from a female donor with papillary thyroid cancer or a benign thyroid nodule (not recorded which). Some clones in this sample may be carry-over from other donors' samples. For the CDR3, the DNA is TGTGCCAGCAGTTTATCCCTTAGCAGGCTTTTGGCGGGCACAGATACGCAGTATTTT. As protein: CASSLSLSRLLAGTDTQYF.